One sample yielded the 17 T cell receptor beta chains listed below, sequenced in a study of blood T cell repertoires in COVID-19. This table comes from immunoSEQ multiplex PCR, and its TCRdb copy is limited to in-frame clones, with some not included. The sample includes about 210,000 clones, 80% to 90% of them seen just once. The sample comprised peripheral blood. These receptors all stem from a woman aged 45-65 years with acute or convalescent COVID-19.

This clone was observed once. This sequence joins TRBV28 and TRBJ1-4; maybe TRBD1 (5 bases). Trimming pared 3 bases from V and 8 bases from J, leaving 22 bases between. The CDR3 spans 17 residues. CDR1 MDHEN and CDR2 SYDVKM come from the germline V gene. The CDR3 DNA reads as TGTGCCAGCAGTTTCCCCGCCGGGGGTAGGGTCTGGGAAAAACTGTTTTTT. As protein: CASSFPAGGRVWEKLFF.

In its sample, this clone was seen a few times. The chain employs TRBV21-1 and TRBJ2-7; TRBD1 is the table's D call and was not checked against the DNA. TRBV21-1 is annotated as a pseudogene. The CDR3 is 15 amino acids. CDR3 DNA sequence: TGTGCCAGCATCCCGGGACAGGGGGACTCCTACGAGCAGTACTTC. Translation: CASIPGQGDSYEQYF.

The chain combines TRBV6-5 with TRBJ1-1; perhaps TRBD1 as D (5 bases). Trimming left V 2 bases short and J 0 bases short, with 7 bases between. Germline V lookup: CDR1 MNHEY, CDR2 SVGAGI. This CDR3 region has 14 residues. CDR3 nucleotide sequence: TGTGCCAGCAGTTACCGGGGGGTGAACACTGAAGCTTTCTTT. Protein: CASSYRGVNTEAFF.

The gene calls are TRBV2 and TRBJ2-3, with no clear D. CDR1 is SNHLY and CDR2 is FYNNEI in the germline V gene. The germline V and J ends were trimmed by 6 bases and 2 bases, with 15 bases remaining between them. The CDR3 is made up of 15 amino acids. CDR3 loop: CASRRAGIPTDTQYF. CDR3 nucleotides: TGTGCCAGCAGACGAGCAGGTATCCCCACAGATACGCAGTATTTT.

The chain recombines TRBV2 with TRBJ2-1, with a possible D match to TRBD1 (6 bases). There are 12 residues in the CDR3. V gave up 6 bases and J gave up 5 bases, with 8 bases separating them. Germline V gene lookup returns CDR1 SNHLY and CDR2 FYNNEI. The CDR3 sequence is CASRQGHNEQFF. The DNA for the CDR3 is TGTGCCAGCAGACAGGGTCACAATGAGCAGTTCTTC.

The rearrangement joins TRBV7-2 to TRBJ2-7; D possibly corresponds to TRBD2 (5 bases). CDR3 size: 13 residues. V was cut by 1 base and J by 7 bases, with 11 bases left in between. The germline V gene has CDR1 SGHTA and CDR2 FQGNSA. The DNA for the CDR3 is TGTGCCAGCAGCTTAGACGGCCCGGGGGAGCAGTACTTC. Residues: CASSLDGPGEQYF.

The chain carries TRBV3-1 (or the pseudogene TRBV3-2) and TRBJ2-2, with 7 bases identical to TRBD2. V was pared by 3 bases and J by 5 bases, with 9 bases of the junction left unmatched. Germline V gene lookup returns CDR1 LGHDT and CDR2 YNNKEL (reference sequence). This CDR3 contains 16 residues. The CDR3 spells CASSQWLAERTGELFF. In DNA, the CDR3 is TGTGCCAGCAGCCAGTGGCTAGCGGAGAGGACCGGGGAGCTGTTTTTT.

The chain carries TRBV9 and TRBJ2-3; 10 bases are shared with TRBD2. V dropped 4 bases and J dropped 2; count of bases not matched to a gene: 7. Germline V gene data show CDR1 as SGDLS and CDR2 as YYNGEE. The CDR3 sequence is 16 residues long. The CDR3 reads CASSMRGLADTDTQYF. CDR3 nucleotide sequence: TGTGCCAGCAGCATGCGAGGACTAGCGGACACAGATACGCAGTATTTT.

This chain connects TRBV3-1 (or the pseudogene TRBV3-2) to TRBJ1-6, with D uncertain. V was cut by 3 bases and J by 10 bases, with 7 bases left in between. CDR1 is LGHDT and CDR2 is YNNKEL in the germline V gene (reference sequence). This CDR3 region has 12 residues. CDR3 residues: CASSHSGSPLHF. CDR3 in DNA: TGTGCCAGCAGCCATTCCGGGTCACCCCTCCACTTT.

The chain recombines TRBV24-1 with TRBJ1-5; D unresolved. The CDR3 runs to 18 residues. The germline CDR1 and CDR2 sequences are KGHDR and SFDVKD. V was pared by 0 bases and J by 0 bases, with 14 bases between. CDR3 nucleotides: TGTGCCACCAGTGATTTGATCGCCTCAGGATTTAGCAATCAGCCCCAGCATTTT. It encodes CATSDLIASGFSNQPQHF.

The chain carries TRBV28 and TRBJ1-5, with 7 nucleotides matching TRBD1. V lost 6 bases and J lost 0; bases outside the gene matches: 17. CDR3 length: 19 residues. Germline V gene data show CDR1 as MDHEN and CDR2 as SYDVKM. CDR3 in DNA: TGTGCCAGCAGCCAAAGACCGGGAGGGGGCGCTTATAGCAATCAGCCCCAGCATTTT. Amino acids: CASSQRPGGGAYSNQPQHF. The entire variable domain, with the rest obtained from reference TRBV28 and TRBJ1-5, is as follows: DVKVTQSSRYLVKRTGEKVFLECVQDMDHENMFWYRQDPGLGLRLIYFSYDVKMKEKGDIPEGYSVSREKKERFSLILESASTNQTSMYLCASSQRPGGGAYSNQPQHFGDGTRLSIL.

V usage is TRBV2 and J usage is TRBJ2-1; 12 positions agree with TRBD2. The CDR3 sequence is 14 residues long. The V and J ends lost 9 bases and 7 bases, in that order; junction bases with no gene match: 7. Germline V gene lookup returns CDR1 SNHLY and CDR2 FYNNEI. DNA for the CDR3: TGTGCCAGTGCGAGGACTAGCGGGAAGAATGAGCAGTTCTTC. Translating it yields CASARTSGKNEQFF.

This clone was recorded a few times. The chain combines TRBV2 with TRBJ1-5; TRBD1 matches 10 bases. The CDR3 length is 15 residues. Germline CDR1 reads SNHLY; CDR2 reads FYNNEI. V gave up 6 bases and J gave up 6 bases; unmatched junction bases: 8. The CDR3 DNA reads as TGTGCCAGCAGCCCCTCGACAGGGGGCGGTCAGCCCCAGCATTTT. Its translation: CASSPSTGGGQPQHF.

The chain employs TRBV7-2 and TRBJ2-1, with 8 bases identical to TRBD2. Germline V gives CDR1 SGHTA, CDR2 FQGNSA. Trimming took 7 bases from V and 0 from J; bases not matched to a gene: 2. The CDR3 extends over 14 amino acids. The CDR3 sequence is CASKSGGSYNEQFF. Here the CDR3 DNA reads TGTGCCAGCAAAAGCGGGGGCTCCTACAATGAGCAGTTCTTC.

This chain joins TRBV11-2 and TRBJ2-7; 8 bases fit TRBD1. Germline V gene data show CDR1 as SGHAT and CDR2 as FQNNGV. The CDR3 covers 14 residues. Trimming removed 1 base from V and 9 bases from J; junction bases left unmatched: 8. For the CDR3, the DNA is TGTGCCAGCAGCTTAGGGGCACAGGGGGTGGTGCAGTACTTC. This translates into CASSLGAQGVVQYF.

This rearrangement joins TRBV5-1 to TRBJ2-6, with 8 nucleotides matching TRBD1. Germline assignment: CDR1 SGHRS and CDR2 YFSETQ. V lost 2 bases and J lost 4; bases outside the gene matches: 2. The CDR3 length is 15 residues. In nucleotides, the CDR3 is TGCGCCAGCAGCTTCAGGGGGCCGGGGGCCAACGTCCTGACTTTC. Its translation: CASSFRGPGANVLTF.

The rearrangement uses TRBV28 and TRBJ2-7; D possibly corresponds to TRBD1 (6 bases). The CDR3 runs 13 residues. The germline CDR1 and CDR2 sequences are MDHEN and SYDVKM. The V end was cut by 6 bases, the J end by 1 base, with 10 bases between. CDR3 residues: CASRGAGSYEQYF. For the CDR3, the DNA is TGTGCCAGCAGGGGGGCAGGTTCCTACGAGCAGTACTTC.